The 14 T cell receptor beta chains below come from one sample, sequenced in a study of OX40 agonist ivuxolimab in advanced cancers. Clones were sequenced by immunoSEQ multiplex PCR, and TCRdb holds only the in-frame ones, with some missing. Counted here are around 89,000 clones, under 95% occurring once; the ten biggest clones make up around 0.71%. The sample consisted of CD4+ or CD8+ T cells sorted from blood, taken in a trial of the OX40 agonist ivuxolimab. The receptor set was obtained from an adult with an advanced solid tumor such as melanoma, head and neck, liver or kidney cancer.

The V and J genes are TRBV6-6 and TRBJ2-5; D remains unclear. The CDR3 runs 14 residues. V lost 6 bases to trimming and J lost 2 bases, with 13 bases between them. Germline V gives CDR1 MNHNY, CDR2 SVGAGI (reference sequence). CDR3: CASSSGPAQETQYF. In DNA form, the CDR3 reads TGTGCCAGCAGCTCCGGACCAGCGCAAGAGACCCAGTACTTC.

J is TRBJ2-6 and V is TRBV4-3; no definite D call. The CDR3 consists of 16 residues. Germline lookup yields CDR1 LGHNA and CDR2 YSLEER. With 0 bases removed from V and 0 bases from J, the gap between germline ends came to 6 bases. The CDR3 DNA sequence: TGCGCCAGCAGCCAAGAGGTGGGCTCTGGGGCCAACGTCCTGACTTTC. Translated, it gives CASSQEVGSGANVLTF.

The gene calls are TRBV28 and TRBJ2-1, with D hard to call. This CDR3 contains 12 residues. The germline V and J ends were trimmed by 8 bases and 9 bases, with 14 bases remaining between them. Germline V lookup: CDR1 MDHEN, CDR2 SYDVKM. CDR3 nucleotide sequence: TGTGCCAGCGAGGAGACAATAGGTGAGCAGTTCTTC. It encodes CASEETIGEQFF.

This sequence joins TRBV28 and TRBJ2-1; D not resolved. V lost 5 bases and J 11 bases, leaving 7 bases between the germline ends. The CDR3 is made up of 10 amino acids. Looked up from germline, CDR1 is MDHEN and CDR2 is SYDVKM. CDR3 nucleotides: TGTGCCAGCAGTAAGGGAAAGCAGTTCTTC. Its protein product is CASSKGKQFF. Full variable domain (outside the CDR3, taken from reference TRBV28 and TRBJ2-1): DVKVTQSSRYLVKRTGEKVFLECVQDMDHENMFWYRQDPGLGLRLIYFSYDVKMKEKGDIPEGYSVSREKKERFSLILESASTNQTSMYLCASSKGKQFFGPGTRLTVL.

This rearrangement joins TRBV6-6 to TRBJ1-5; 8 nucleotides agree with TRBD1. The V and J ends lost 4 bases and 9 bases, in that order; junction bases with no gene match: 8. The germline gives CDR1 MNHNY, CDR2 SVGAGI (reference sequence). CDR3 size: 14 residues. The CDR3 nucleotides read TGTGCCAGCAGTTCACCGGACAGGGTGCTGCCCCAGCATTTT. Its translation is CASSSPDRVLPQHF.

The rearrangement joins TRBV28 to TRBJ2-1; 10 positions match TRBD1. The CDR3 totals 17 residues. Germline lookup yields CDR1 MDHEN and CDR2 SYDVKM. Trimming removed 6 bases from V and 4 bases from J; junction bases left unmatched: 12. The CDR3 protein is CASRSSVGTGAYNEQFF. The CDR3 nucleotides read TGTGCCAGCAGATCCTCCGTCGGGACAGGGGCATACAATGAGCAGTTCTTC.

The rearrangement uses TRBV7-2 and TRBJ1-3; weak D call: TRBD1 (6 bases). The germline V gene has CDR1 SGHTA and CDR2 FQGNSA. The CDR3 runs to 15 residues. Trimming took 1 base from V and 4 from J, leaving 11 bases between them. CDR3 amino acids: CASSLGGAVGNTIYF. CDR3 DNA sequence: TGTGCCAGCAGCTTAGGGGGGGCGGTCGGAAACACCATATATTTT. The full variable domain, rest sourced from reference TRBV7-2 and TRBJ1-3, is GAGVSQSPSNKVTEKGKDVELRCDPISGHTALYWYRQSLGQGLEFLIYFQGNSAPDKSGLPSDRFSAERTGGSVSTLTIQRTQQEDSAVYLCASSLGGAVGNTIYFGEGSWLTVV.

This clone has just one count. The CDR3 DNA is TGCAGCTCCCGGGAGGGGGGAAGGAACACTGAAGCTTTCTTT. Translation gives CSSREGGRNTEAFF. The chain recombines TRBV29-1 with TRBJ1-1, with TRBD1 as a possible D gene (6 bases). In germline, CDR1 is SQVTM, CDR2 ANQGSEA. Trimming took 8 bases from V and 1 from J, leaving 17 bases between them. The CDR3 is 14 residues long.

This clone was recorded only once. V usage is TRBV6-1 and J usage is TRBJ1-4; 8 nucleotides align to TRBD1. Germline-derived CDR1 and CDR2 are MNHNS and SASEGT. V gave up 8 bases and J gave up 7 bases; unmatched junction bases: 9. CDR3 size: 14 residues. This CDR3 reads CASGQGRYSEKLFF. DNA of the CDR3: TGTGCCAGCGGACAGGGTCGCTATAGTGAAAAACTGTTTTTT.

For this clone: This specimen includes other DNA sequences encoding the same CDR3. The V call is TRBV6-1, the J call TRBJ2-3, with D hard to call. Germline assignment: CDR1 MNHNS and CDR2 SASEGT. V was shortened by 2 bases and J by 0 bases, with 9 bases between the two germline ends. There are 15 residues in the CDR3. CDR3 residues: CASSESVTSTDTQYF. The CDR3 nucleotides are TGTGCCAGCAGTGAATCTGTAACTAGCACAGATACGCAGTATTTT.

This chain uses TRBV6-5 with TRBJ2-3; D remains unclear. V was shortened by 0 bases and J by 2 bases, with 9 bases between the two germline ends. CDR1 and CDR2 (germline): MNHEY, SVGAGI. The length of the CDR3 is 15 residues. The CDR3, as DNA: TGTGCCAGCAGTTACTCGTGGGCCTTCACAGATACGCAGTATTTT. Encoded protein: CASSYSWAFTDTQYF.

The chain employs TRBV27 and TRBJ2-6, with a weak D call TRBD2 (7 bases). CDR1 is MNHEY, CDR2 SMNVEV, per germline (reference sequence). Trimming took off 5 bases at V and 0 bases at J, with 20 bases between the two ends. There are 19 residues in the CDR3. The CDR3 DNA reads as TGTGCCAGCAGTCCCTGGGGGGGCGCGGCTCCCTCTGGGGCCAACGTCCTGACTTTC. This encodes CASSPWGGAAPSGANVLTF.

The V gene is TRBV28, the J gene TRBJ2-7, with D uncertain. The CDR3 runs 12 residues. The V end was cut by 8 bases, the J end by 9 bases, with 17 bases between. CDR1 is MDHEN and CDR2 is SYDVKM in the germline V gene. The CDR3 DNA sequence: TGTGCCAGCGATAACTTAGATAACAGGCAGTACTTC. Translated: CASDNLDNRQYF.

This chain connects TRBV28 to TRBJ1-3; D remains unclear. The CDR3 is made up of 11 amino acids. The V gene lost 3 bases and the J gene lost 6 bases, with 3 bases spanning the gap. The germline V gene encodes CDR1 MDHEN and CDR2 SYDVKM. Written as DNA, the CDR3 is TGTGCCAGCAGTTTGACAAACACCATATATTTT. Its translation: CASSLTNTIYF.